This T cell receptor (beta chain) is drawn from a study of cytomegalovirus exposure and HLA in healthy donors. Points from the study as a whole: For presence/absence analyses, sequencing depth was assumed to be roughly uniform across donors. Accurate prediction of most subjects' HLA-A and HLA-B alleles from TCR beta sequences was reported.

60 Vbeta and 13 Jbeta primers were used in PCR. Data came from immunoSEQ multiplex PCR; TCRdb stores just in-frame clones and leaves some out. The table includes about 96,000 clones, approximately 72% detected once. Trimming removed 9 bases from V and 1 base from J, with 7 bases in between. Germline V gene sequence: CDR1 SNHLY, CDR2 FYNNEI. The CDR3 runs to 12 residues. Concerning this clone itself: Its specificity is unknown.

The receptor was derived from a woman in her 70s in good health and CMV-seropositive. Input material: PBMCs. The chain carries TRBV2 and TRBJ1-5, with D unclear. In nucleotides, the CDR3 is TGTGCCAGTCGAGGGAGCAATCAGCCCCAGCATTTT. It encodes CASRGSNQPQHF. The full variable domain, rest sourced from reference TRBV2 and TRBJ1-5, is EPEVTQTPSHQVTQMGQEVILRCVPISNHLYFYWYRQILGQKVEFLVSFYNNEISEKSEIFDDQFSVERPDGSNFTLKIRSTKLEDSAMYFCASRGSNQPQHFGDGTRLSIL.